This T cell receptor (beta chain) emerged from a study of CD8+ T cells in alopecia areata. Study in general: Each day, treated patients took oral tofacitinib twice, at 5 to 10 mg per dose. A 6-month off-drug phase came after tofacitinib, which had lasted 6 to 18 months. General study findings and limits: Lesional scalp exceeded normal scalp in clonality, especially in alopecia totalis/universalis.

Remarks on this clone: What it binds is unknown.

Sample treatment: oral pan-JAK inhibitor, 5-10 mg twice daily. Cell sorting was applied to PBMCs, and CD4+ and CD8+ T cells were collected. Germline-derived CDR1 and CDR2 are SGHDT and YYEEEE. This CDR3 has 11 amino acids. V was trimmed by 5 bases and J by 10 bases, leaving 10 bases between them. cDNA reverse transcribed from extracted RNA served as the sequencing template. The protocol was immunoSEQ multiplex PCR, while the TCRdb copy is restricted to in-frame clones and leaves out a portion. The sample has approximately 210,000 clones; over 40% are singletons. Source: CD4+ T cells sorted from blood, taken around week 37, from a patient treated with tofacitinib. The source is a human donor with alopecia areata. V usage is TRBV5-6 and J usage is TRBJ2-1; TRBD1 might be the D (6 bases). In DNA, the CDR3 is TGTGCCAGCAGGAATACAGGGGAGCAGTTCTTC. This gives the protein CASRNTGEQFF.